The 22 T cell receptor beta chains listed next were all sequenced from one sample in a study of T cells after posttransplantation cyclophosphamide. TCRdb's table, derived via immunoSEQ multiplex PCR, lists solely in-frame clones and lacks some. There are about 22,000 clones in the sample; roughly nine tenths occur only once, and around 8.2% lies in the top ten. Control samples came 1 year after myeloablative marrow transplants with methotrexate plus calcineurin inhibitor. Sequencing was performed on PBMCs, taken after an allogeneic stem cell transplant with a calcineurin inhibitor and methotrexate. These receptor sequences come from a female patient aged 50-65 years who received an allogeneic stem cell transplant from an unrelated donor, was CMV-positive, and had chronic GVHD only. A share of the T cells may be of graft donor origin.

In DNA, the CDR3 is TGTGCCAGCAGTGAAGGAAGGGACTACTGTAACAATGAGCAGTTCTTC. Its translation: CASSEGRDYCNNEQFF. The chain recombines TRBV6-1 with TRBJ2-1; TRBD2 aligns across 7 bases. V lost 1 base to trimming and J lost 5 bases; unmatched junction nucleotides: 8. Germline V gives CDR1 MNHNS, CDR2 SASEGT. This CDR3 is 16 amino acids long.

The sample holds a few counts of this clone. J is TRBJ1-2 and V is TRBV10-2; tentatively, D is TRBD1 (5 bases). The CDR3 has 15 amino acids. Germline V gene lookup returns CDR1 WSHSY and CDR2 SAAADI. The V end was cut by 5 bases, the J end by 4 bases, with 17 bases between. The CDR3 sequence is CASSTNRRASYGYTF. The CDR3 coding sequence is TGCGCCAGCAGTACAAACAGGCGAGCTTCCTATGGCTACACCTTC.

CDR3 coding DNA: TGTGCCAGCTCACCAACTACGGGGGGAGTAGGTGAAAAACTGTTTTTT. This sequence encodes CASSPTTGGVGEKLFF. This chain links TRBV18 with TRBJ1-4; D is possibly TRBD1 (5 bases). The CDR3 has 16 residues. The germline V and J ends were trimmed by 2 bases and 7 bases, with 17 bases remaining between them. Germline values: CDR1 KGHSH, CDR2 LQKENI.

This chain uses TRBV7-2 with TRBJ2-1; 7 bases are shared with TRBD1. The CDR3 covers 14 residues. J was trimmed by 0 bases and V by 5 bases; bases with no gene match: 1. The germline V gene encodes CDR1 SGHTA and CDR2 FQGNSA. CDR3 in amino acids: CASSRDSSYNEQFF. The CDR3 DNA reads TGTGCCAGCAGCCGGGACAGCTCCTACAATGAGCAGTTCTTC. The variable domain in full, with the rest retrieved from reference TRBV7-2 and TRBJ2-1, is GAGVSQSPSNKVTEKGKDVELRCDPISGHTALYWYRQSLGQGLEFLIYFQGNSAPDKSGLPSDRFSAERTGGSVSTLTIQRTQQEDSAVYLCASSRDSSYNEQFFGPGTRLTVL.

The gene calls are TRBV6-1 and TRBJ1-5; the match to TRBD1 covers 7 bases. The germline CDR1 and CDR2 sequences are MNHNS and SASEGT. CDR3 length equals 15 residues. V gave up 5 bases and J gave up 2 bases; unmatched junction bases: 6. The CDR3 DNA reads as TGTGCCAGCAGTACGACAGGGATTGGCAATCAGCCCCAGCATTTT. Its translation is CASSTTGIGNQPQHF.

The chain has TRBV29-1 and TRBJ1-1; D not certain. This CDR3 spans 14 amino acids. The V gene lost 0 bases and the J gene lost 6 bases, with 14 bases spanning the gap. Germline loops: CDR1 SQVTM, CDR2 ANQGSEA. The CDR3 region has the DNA TGCAGCGTTGAAGAATCGGGTGAGGTGGCTGAAGCTTTCTTT. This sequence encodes CSVEESGEVAEAFF.

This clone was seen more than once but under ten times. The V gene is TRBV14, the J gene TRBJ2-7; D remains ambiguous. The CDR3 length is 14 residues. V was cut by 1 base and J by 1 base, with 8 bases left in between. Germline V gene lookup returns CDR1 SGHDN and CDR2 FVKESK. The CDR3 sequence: CASSQVLTSYEQYF. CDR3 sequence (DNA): TGTGCCAGCAGCCAAGTACTGACATCCTACGAGCAGTACTTC.

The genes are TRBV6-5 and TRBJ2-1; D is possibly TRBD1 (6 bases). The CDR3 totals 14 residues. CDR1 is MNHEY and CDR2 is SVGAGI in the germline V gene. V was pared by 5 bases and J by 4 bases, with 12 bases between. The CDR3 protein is CASSDGTPYNEQFF. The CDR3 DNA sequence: TGTGCCAGCAGTGACGGGACACCTTACAATGAGCAGTTCTTC.

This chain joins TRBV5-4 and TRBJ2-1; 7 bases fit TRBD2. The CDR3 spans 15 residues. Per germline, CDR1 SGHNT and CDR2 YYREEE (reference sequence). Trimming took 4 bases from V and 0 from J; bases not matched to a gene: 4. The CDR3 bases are TGTGCCAGCAGCAAAAGCGGGGCCTCCTACAATGAGCAGTTCTTC. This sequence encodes CASSKSGASYNEQFF.

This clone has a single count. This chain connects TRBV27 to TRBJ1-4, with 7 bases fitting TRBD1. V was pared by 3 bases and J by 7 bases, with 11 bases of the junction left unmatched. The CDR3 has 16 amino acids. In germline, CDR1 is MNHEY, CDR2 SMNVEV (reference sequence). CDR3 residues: CASSFSRPRGFEKLFF. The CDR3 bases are TGTGCCAGCAGTTTCTCGCGCCCCAGGGGGTTTGAAAAACTGTTTTTT.

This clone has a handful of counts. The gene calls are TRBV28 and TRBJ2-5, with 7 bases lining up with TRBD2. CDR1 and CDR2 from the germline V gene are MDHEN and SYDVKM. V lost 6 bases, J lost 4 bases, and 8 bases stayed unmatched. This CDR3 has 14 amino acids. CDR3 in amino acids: CASRGGRVRETQYF. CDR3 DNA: TGTGCCAGCAGGGGAGGGAGGGTGAGAGAGACCCAGTACTTC.

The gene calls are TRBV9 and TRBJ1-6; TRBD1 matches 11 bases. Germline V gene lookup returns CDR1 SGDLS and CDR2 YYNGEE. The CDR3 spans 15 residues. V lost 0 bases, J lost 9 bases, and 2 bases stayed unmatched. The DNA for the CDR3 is TGTGCCAGCAGCGTAGGTGGGACAGGGGGTTCACCCCTCCACTTT. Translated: CASSVGGTGGSPLHF. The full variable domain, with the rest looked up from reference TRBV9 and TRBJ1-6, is DSGVTQTPKHLITATGQRVTLRCSPRSGDLSVYWYQQSLDQGLQFLIQYYNGEERAKGNILERFSAQQFPDLHSELNLSSLELGDSALYFCASSVGGTGGSPLHFGNGTRLTVT.

CDR3 in DNA: TGCAGCGTTGACAGGATCCTTTACAATGAGCAGTTCTTC. As protein: CSVDRILYNEQFF. The chain is built from TRBV29-1 and TRBJ2-1; D remains unclear. The CDR3 sequence is 13 residues long. CDR1 and CDR2 from the germline V gene are SQVTM and ANQGSEA. The ends were cut back, 3 bases at V and 4 bases at J, with 10 bases in the middle.

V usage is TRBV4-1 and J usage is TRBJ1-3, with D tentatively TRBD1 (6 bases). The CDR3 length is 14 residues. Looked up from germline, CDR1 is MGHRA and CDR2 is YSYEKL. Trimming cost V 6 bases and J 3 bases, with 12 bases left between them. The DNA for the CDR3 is TGCGCCAGCAGGCAACTGACAGGTGGAAACACCATATATTTT. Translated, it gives CASRQLTGGNTIYF.

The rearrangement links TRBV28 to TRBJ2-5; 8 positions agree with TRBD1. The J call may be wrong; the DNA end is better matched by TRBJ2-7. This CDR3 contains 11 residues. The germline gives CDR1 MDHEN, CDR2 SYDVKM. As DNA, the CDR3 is TGTGCCACACAGGGGGACTACGAGCAGTACTTC. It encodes CATQGDYEQYF.

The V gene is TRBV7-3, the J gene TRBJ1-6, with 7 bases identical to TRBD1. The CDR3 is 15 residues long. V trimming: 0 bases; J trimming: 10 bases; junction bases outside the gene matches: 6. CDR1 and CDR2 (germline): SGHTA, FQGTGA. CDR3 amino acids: CASSLTKGANSPLHF. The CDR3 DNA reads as TGTGCCAGCAGCTTAACTAAGGGGGCCAACTCACCCCTCCACTTT.

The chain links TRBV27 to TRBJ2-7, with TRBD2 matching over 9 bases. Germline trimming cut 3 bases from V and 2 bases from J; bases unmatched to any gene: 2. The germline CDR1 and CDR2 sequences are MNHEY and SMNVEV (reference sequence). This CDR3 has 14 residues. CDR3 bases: TGTGCCAGCAGTTTGCGGGAGGGGGCCTACGAGCAGTACTTC. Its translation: CASSLREGAYEQYF.

The CDR3, as DNA: TGTGCCAGCAGTTACCCGACAGGGGTAGCCTACGAGCAGTACTTC. Its protein product is CASSYPTGVAYEQYF. The chain employs TRBV28 and TRBJ2-7; 8 bases match TRBD1. The CDR3 is made up of 15 amino acids. The germline gives CDR1 MDHEN, CDR2 SYDVKM. Trimming removed 4 bases from V and 2 bases from J; junction bases left unmatched: 7.

The CDR3 DNA reads TGTGCCAGCACCCAAACTAGCGGAATTAACAATGAGCAGTTCTTC. Translation gives CASTQTSGINNEQFF. V gene TRBV28 combines with J gene TRBJ2-1, with 8 bases fitting TRBD2. The CDR3 contains 15 residues. V shed 7 bases, J shed 5 bases, and the junction held 10 bases outside the gene matches. CDR1 is MDHEN and CDR2 is SYDVKM in the germline V gene.

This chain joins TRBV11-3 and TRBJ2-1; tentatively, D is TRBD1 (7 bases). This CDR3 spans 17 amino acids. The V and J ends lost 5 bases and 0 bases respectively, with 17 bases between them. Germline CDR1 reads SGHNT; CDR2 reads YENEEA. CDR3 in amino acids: CASSRAPQGGSYNEQFF. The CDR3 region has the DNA TGTGCCAGCAGCAGGGCCCCTCAGGGGGGCTCCTACAATGAGCAGTTCTTC.

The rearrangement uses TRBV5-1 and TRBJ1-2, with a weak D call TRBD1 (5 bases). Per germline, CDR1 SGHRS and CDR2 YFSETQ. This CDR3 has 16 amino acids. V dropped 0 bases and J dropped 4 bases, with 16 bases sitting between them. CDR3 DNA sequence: TGCGCCAGCAGCTTGGAGTTGGGGCGAGCGGGCTATGGCTACACCTTC. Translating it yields CASSLELGRAGYGYTF.

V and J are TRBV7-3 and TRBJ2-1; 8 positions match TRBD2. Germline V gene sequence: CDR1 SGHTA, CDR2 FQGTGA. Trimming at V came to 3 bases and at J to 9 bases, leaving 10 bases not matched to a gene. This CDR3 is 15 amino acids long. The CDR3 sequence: CASSFGVAGQGEQFF. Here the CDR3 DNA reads TGTGCCAGCAGCTTTGGGGTAGCGGGACAAGGTGAGCAGTTCTTC.